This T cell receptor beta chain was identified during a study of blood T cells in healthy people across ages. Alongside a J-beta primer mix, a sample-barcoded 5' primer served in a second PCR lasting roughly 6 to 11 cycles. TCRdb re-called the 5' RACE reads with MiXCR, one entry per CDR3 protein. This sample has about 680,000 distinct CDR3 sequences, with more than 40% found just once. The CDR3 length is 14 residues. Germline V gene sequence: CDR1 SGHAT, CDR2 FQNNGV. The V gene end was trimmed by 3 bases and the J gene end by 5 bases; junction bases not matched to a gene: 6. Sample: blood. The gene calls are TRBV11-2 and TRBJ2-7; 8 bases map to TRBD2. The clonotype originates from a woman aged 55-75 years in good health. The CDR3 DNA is TGTGCCAGCAGCTTGAGGACTAGCAGGAACGAGCAGTACTTC. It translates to CASSLRTSRNEQYF. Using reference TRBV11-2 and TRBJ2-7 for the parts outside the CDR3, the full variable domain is EAGVAQSPRYKIIEKRQSVAFWCNPISGHATLYWYQQILGQGPKLLIQFQNNGVVDDSQLPKDRFSAERLKGVDSTLKIQPAKLEDSAVYLCASSLRTSRNEQYFGPGTRLTVT.